Listed below are T cell receptor beta chains from one sample, sequenced in a study of technical replicates of blood from several donors. Here immunoSEQ multiplex PCR was the method, and the copy in TCRdb shows in-frame clones only, minus some. The sample gives tens of thousands of clones, about 98% of which show up once; around 0.16% is in the top ten. Specimen: T cells isolated from PBMCs. The receptors stem from a human donor in good health. CDR3s include the opening cysteine and the closing phenylalanine or tryptophan. The D gene is left open where the match is weak. Size is stated for part of the rows, as once, few or many counts, or as a class when the clone is expanded.

v_gene,d_gene,abundance,len,j_gene,CDR3aa,CDR3nt
TRBV2,.,.,13,TRBJ1-6,CASSPSPNSPLHF,TGTGCCAGCAGCCCTTCCCCCAATTCACCCCTCCACTTT
TRBV5-8,.,once,17,TRBJ1-1,CASSLFNLGGLNTEAFF,TGTGCCAGCAGCTTATTCAATCTGGGGGGATTGAACACTGAAGCTTTCTTT
TRBV30,.,once,12,TRBJ2-7,CAGGDRTYEQYF,TGTGCCGGAGGGGACAGAACCTACGAGCAGTACTTC
TRBV6-5,.,once,9,TRBJ1-2,CAGWRRYTF,TGTGCCGGGTGGAGGAGGTACACCTTC
TRBV5-4,TRBD2,.,16,TRBJ2-3,CASSKGLAGVTDTQYF,TGTGCCAGCAGCAAGGGACTAGCGGGAGTCACAGATACGCAGTATTTT
TRBV7-9,TRBD1,once,14,TRBJ1-2,CASRAGQGNYGYTF,TGTGCCAGCAGGGCGGGACAGGGGAACTATGGCTACACCTTC
TRBV27,.,.,15,TRBJ1-6,CASSLWTGGNSPLHF,TGTGCCAGCAGTTTATGGACTGGAGGTAATTCACCCCTCCACTTT
TRBV2,TRBD1,.,19,TRBJ2-7,CASSEVLRDRQFSSYEQYF,TGTGCCAGCAGTGAAGTGTTGAGGGACAGGCAATTCTCCTCCTACGAGCAGTACTTC
TRBV5-8,TRBD1,.,15,TRBJ2-1,CASSSGQGAWDEQFF,TGTGCCAGCAGCTCGGGACAGGGGGCCTGGGATGAGCAGTTCTTC
TRBV4-2,.,.,15,TRBJ2-5,CASSQDIREQETQYF,TGTGCCAGCAGCCAAGATATACGCGAGCAAGAGACCCAGTACTTC
TRBV5-6,TRBD1,.,13,TRBJ1-1,CASSGNRGTEAFF,TGTGCCAGCAGCGGCAACAGGGGCACTGAAGCTTTCTTT
TRBV30,TRBD1,.,13,TRBJ2-7,CAWSPGQGYEQYF,TGTGCCTGGAGCCCGGGACAGGGCTACGAGCAGTACTTC
TRBV5-1,.,.,13,TRBJ2-7,CASTAENYYEQYF,TGCGCCAGCACGGCAGAAAACTACTACGAGCAGTACTTC
TRBV6-1,.,.,12,TRBJ2-5,CASSLRRETQYF,TGTGCCAGCAGCCTCAGAAGAGAGACCCAGTACTTC
TRBV28,TRBD1,.,16,TRBJ1-5,CASSLLGQGAEQPQHF,TGTGCCAGCAGTTTACTCGGACAGGGGGCTGAGCAGCCCCAGCATTTT
TRBV7-2,TRBD2,.,14,TRBJ2-7,CASSSPSGTYEQYF,TGTGCCAGCAGCTCCCCTAGCGGTACCTACGAGCAGTACTTC
TRBV30,.,.,10,TRBJ2-1,CACVPSEQFF,TGTGCCTGCGTCCCCAGTGAGCAGTTCTTC
TRBV9,TRBD1,.,16,TRBJ1-1,CASSAPQTGVNTEAFF,TGTGCCAGCAGCGCACCTCAGACAGGGGTGAACACTGAAGCTTTCTTT
TRBV11-2,.,.,12,TRBJ2-5,CASSLRGETQYF,TGTGCCAGCAGCTTAAGGGGTGAGACCCAGTACTTC
TRBV5-8,TRBD2,once,15,TRBJ2-1,CASSLGVAGYNEQFF,TGTGCCAGCAGCTTGGGGGTAGCGGGATACAATGAGCAGTTCTTC
TRBV10-1,.,.,14,TRBJ1-5,CASSEAGVHQPQHF,TGCGCCAGCAGTGAGGCGGGGGTCCATCAGCCCCAGCATTTT
TRBV29-1,TRBD2,.,13,TRBJ2-5,CSVGTSGQETQYF,TGCAGCGTTGGTACTAGCGGCCAAGAGACCCAGTACTTC
TRBV4-1,.,.,16,TRBJ1-2,CASTPIGKGSLRGYTF,TGCGCCAGCACCCCGATCGGGAAGGGTAGTTTGAGGGGCTACACCTTC
TRBV11-2,TRBD2,.,17,TRBJ2-3,CASSLGLAGGRTDTQYF,TGTGCCAGCAGTCTTGGACTAGCGGGGGGTCGTACAGATACGCAGTATTTT
TRBV18,TRBD2,.,18,TRBJ2-7,CASSLPPLAGDVGYEQYF,TGTGCCAGCTCACTTCCCCCCCTAGCGGGAGATGTGGGCTACGAGCAGTACTTC
TRBV5-6,.,once,17,TRBJ2-2,CASSLVGSGGFAGELFF,TGTGCCAGCAGCTTGGTGGGCAGCGGTGGATTCGCCGGGGAGCTGTTTTTT
TRBV5-1,TRBD2,once,15,TRBJ2-3,CASSLLAGGTDTQYF,TGCGCCAGCAGCTTGCTAGCGGGAGGAACAGATACGCAGTATTTT
TRBV27,TRBD1,.,15,TRBJ1-6,CASSLWQGVNSPLHF,TGTGCCAGCAGTTTATGGCAGGGGGTCAATTCACCCCTCCACTTT
TRBV11-2,.,.,16,TRBJ2-5,CASSSWRIDSEETQYF,TGTGCCAGCAGCTCCTGGAGAATAGATTCGGAGGAGACCCAGTACTTC
TRBV28,TRBD1,.,14,TRBJ2-1,CASRPGQPHNEQFF,TGTGCCAGCAGACCGGGACAGCCACACAATGAGCAGTTCTTC
TRBV5-1,.,once,14,TRBJ1-2,CASSLGQGIGGYTF,TGCGCCAGCAGCTTGGGGCAGGGTATAGGTGGCTACACCTTC
TRBV7-9,TRBD1,.,18,TRBJ1-4,CASSSRQGSFATNEKLFF,TGTGCCAGCAGCTCCCGACAGGGAAGTTTCGCAACTAATGAAAAACTGTTTTTT
TRBV9,TRBD1,.,13,TRBJ1-4,CASSVTGGEKLFF,TGTGCCAGCAGCGTTACAGGGGGAGAAAAACTGTTTTTT
TRBV10-3,.,once,14,TRBJ1-3,CAIGTTSSGNTIYF,TGTGCCATCGGGACTACGAGCTCTGGAAACACCATATATTTT
TRBV19,TRBD1,.,15,TRBJ1-3,CASSMTTGTGNTIYF,TGTGCCAGTAGTATGACGACAGGGACTGGAAACACCATATATTTT
TRBV5-1,.,.,13,TRBJ1-2,CASSLSRDSGYTF,TGCGCCAGCAGCTTGAGCCGGGACTCTGGCTACACCTTC
TRBV9,.,.,14,TRBJ2-7,CASSVTGSSYEQYF,TGTGCCAGCAGCGTCACAGGCAGCTCCTACGAGCAGTACTTC
TRBV10-2,TRBD1,.,14,TRBJ1-2,CASGDRGNPYGYTF,TGCGCCAGCGGGGACAGGGGCAACCCCTATGGCTACACCTTC
TRBV5-1,.,.,13,TRBJ1-4,CASSLPGGEKLFF,TGCGCCAGCAGCCTACCGGGAGGAGAAAAACTGTTTTTT
TRBV6-1,.,.,15,TRBJ1-5,CASSEAGRENQPQHF,TGTGCCAGCAGTGAAGCGGGGAGGGAGAATCAGCCCCAGCATTTT
TRBV10-3,.,.,16,TRBJ2-4,CAISEGRGEVTDIQYF,TGTGCCATCAGTGAGGGCCGTGGTGAGGTCACGGACATTCAGTACTTC
TRBV9,TRBD2,.,14,TRBJ2-7,CASSVEGLAIEQYF,TGTGCCAGCAGCGTAGAGGGACTAGCAATCGAGCAGTACTTC
TRBV7-9,TRBD2,.,16,TRBJ2-1,CASRPSGGQSYNEQFF,TGTGCCAGCAGACCGAGCGGGGGCCAATCCTACAATGAGCAGTTCTTC
TRBV6-5,.,.,13,TRBJ2-5,CASSARGRETQYF,TGTGCCAGCAGCGCCAGGGGAAGGGAGACCCAGTACTTC
TRBV25-1,.,.,13,TRBJ1-5,CASSESGIQPQHF,TGTGCCAGCAGTGAGTCAGGGATACAGCCCCAGCATTTT
TRBV15,TRBD2,.,17,TRBJ2-7,CATSRDLGTGGIYEQYF,TGTGCCACCAGCAGAGATCTTGGTACGGGAGGGATCTACGAGCAGTACTTC
TRBV5-6,.,.,15,TRBJ1-1,CASSLVLRGSTEAFF,TGTGCCAGCAGCTTGGTTTTGCGGGGGAGCACTGAAGCTTTCTTT
TRBV5-1,.,once,14,TRBJ2-1,CASSLADTPNEQFF,TGCGCCAGCAGCTTGGCGGACACCCCCAATGAGCAGTTCTTC